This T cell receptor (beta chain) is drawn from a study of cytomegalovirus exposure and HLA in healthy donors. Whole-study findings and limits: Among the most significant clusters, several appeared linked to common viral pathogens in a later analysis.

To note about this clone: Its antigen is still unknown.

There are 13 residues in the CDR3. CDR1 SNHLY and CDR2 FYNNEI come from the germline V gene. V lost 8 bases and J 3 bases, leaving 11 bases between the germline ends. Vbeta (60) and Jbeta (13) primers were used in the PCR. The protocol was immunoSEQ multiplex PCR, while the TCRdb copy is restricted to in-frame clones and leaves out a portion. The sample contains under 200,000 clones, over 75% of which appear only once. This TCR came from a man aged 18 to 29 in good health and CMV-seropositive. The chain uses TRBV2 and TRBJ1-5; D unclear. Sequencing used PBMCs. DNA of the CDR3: TGTGCCAGCGTCCCAGACACCAATCAGCCCCAGCATTTT. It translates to CASVPDTNQPQHF.